Listed here are 5 T cell receptor beta chains from one sample, sequenced in a study of human T cells and chemical hapten exposure. This sample's time point: patch test 2, 6 weeks after DPC sensitization. Indicated treatment: therapeutic diphenylcyclopropenone sensitization with weekly scalp DPC. TCRdb redid the calling of the RACE reads with MiXCR, one entry per CDR3 protein. The sample lists under 450,000 distinct CDR3 sequences; about 6% were seen once. This specimen consisted of whole blood, obtained in connection with sensitization to the hapten diphenylcyclopropenone (DPC). The receptors stem from a woman aged 18-30 years with alopecia areata. Some clones in this sample may be carry-over from other donors' samples.

The V gene is TRBV3-1, the J gene TRBJ1-4; no firm D call. V was cut by 0 bases and J by 4 bases, with 9 bases left in between. CDR3 size: 15 residues. The germline gives CDR1 LGHDT, CDR2 YNNKEL (reference sequence). DNA of the CDR3: TGTGCCAGCAGCCAAGAATATCGGATTAATGAAAAACTGTTTTTT. Its protein is CASSQEYRINEKLFF.

This clonotype was recorded many times. The rearrangement uses TRBV11-1 and TRBJ1-6; D is unresolved. Germline V gives CDR1 SGHAT, CDR2 FQDESV (reference sequence). The CDR3 runs to 13 residues. With 2 bases removed from V and 10 bases from J, the gap between germline ends came to 9 bases. This chain's CDR3 is CASSLREGSPLHF. The CDR3 DNA is TGTGCCAGCAGCTTAAGGGAAGGGTCACCCCTCCACTTT.

The CDR3 DNA sequence: TGTGCCAGCAGTTTTAGGGCCTACACCGGGGAGCTGTTTTTT. Its translation: CASSFRAYTGELFF. The V gene is TRBV28, the J gene TRBJ2-2; D not certain. V shed 3 bases and J shed 3 bases, with 8 bases lying between them. The germline gives CDR1 MDHEN, CDR2 SYDVKM. The CDR3 spans 14 residues.

This clonotype was seen at least ten times. The V and J genes are TRBV7-2 and TRBJ1-2; 11 bases are a match to TRBD1. The CDR3 covers 15 residues. V trimming: 2 bases; J trimming: 3 bases; junction bases outside the gene matches: 2. CDR1 is SGHTA and CDR2 is FQGNSA in the germline V gene. CDR3 residues: CASSLRTGGDYGYTF. DNA of the CDR3: TGTGCCAGCAGCTTAAGGACAGGGGGCGACTATGGCTACACCTTC.

The chain uses TRBV12-3 or TRBV12-4 and TRBJ1-1, with D perhaps TRBD1 (6 bases). The CDR3 totals 15 residues. Trimming took 6 bases from V and 1 from J, leaving 15 bases between them. The CDR3 region is CASRLTGSENTEAFF. CDR3 nucleotides: TGTGCCAGCAGATTGACAGGCTCGGAGAACACTGAAGCTTTCTTT.